What follows are 30 T cell receptor beta chains derived from one specimen sequenced in a study of T cell repertoires in cytomegalovirus infection. Their antigens are not known. Each CDR3 protein gets one entry after TCRdb re-called the reads with MiXCR. The table has about 830,000 distinct CDR3 sequences, about 33% seen once; the top ten hold roughly 12%. Here the sequenced sample was cultured CD8+ T cells from PBMCs, taken from culture after CMV antigen stimulation. Source of these receptors: a human donor in good health (CMV status not recorded). Some clones in this sample may be carry-over from other donors' samples.

On this clonotype: A read error may explain this, as a much larger clone is one base away. This is likely a read error, given that the CDR3 carries no conserved phenylalanine or tryptophan at its end. V and J are TRBV7-8 and TRBJ2-3; 8 bases agree with TRBD1. The CDR3 length is 16 residues. Trimming took 5 bases from V and 0 from J; bases not matched to a gene: 7. Germline CDR1 is SGHVS and CDR2 is FQNEAQ. The CDR3 loop reads CASSPGQGPSTDTQYL. As DNA, the CDR3 is TGTGCCAGCAGCCCTGGACAGGGTCCGAGCACAGATACGCAGTATCTT.

This clonotype was counted many times. This rearrangement joins TRBV7-8 to TRBJ2-4, with D possibly matching TRBD1 (5 bases). In germline, CDR1 is SGHVS, CDR2 FQNEAQ. The CDR3 runs to 17 residues. V lost 3 bases to trimming and J lost 1 base, with 16 bases between them. CDR3 amino acids: CASSLDIPSLAKNIQYF. CDR3 sequence (DNA): TGTGCCAGCAGCTTGGACATCCCCTCGCTTGCCAAAAACATTCAGTACTTC.

Ten or more counts support this clonotype. The V call is TRBV7-2, the J call TRBJ1-2; weak D call: TRBD1 (5 bases). Germline CDR1 reads SGHTA; CDR2 reads FQGNSA. The germline V and J ends were trimmed by 4 bases and 5 bases, with 14 bases remaining between them. This CDR3 contains 14 residues. As DNA, the CDR3 is TGTGCCAGCAGCTATCACGAAGACAGATATGGCTACACCTTC. Translation: CASSYHEDRYGYTF.

V usage is TRBV6-5 and J usage is TRBJ2-3, with 11 bases identical to TRBD2. There are 16 residues in the CDR3. Losses at the gene ends were 0 bases for V and 2 bases for J; bases not matched to a gene: 1. Per germline, CDR1 MNHEY and CDR2 SVGAGI. The CDR3 nucleotides are TGTGCCAGCAGTTACTCGACTAGCGGGAACACAGATACGCAGTATTTT. Residues: CASSYSTSGNTDTQYF.

Points on this clonotype: Just one base apart from a much larger clone, this may be a read error. The chain has TRBV7-6 and TRBJ2-6, with D possibly matching TRBD1 (5 bases). This CDR3 has 15 amino acids. The germline CDR1 and CDR2 sequences are SGHVS and FNYEAQ. The CDR3 loop reads CASSLGPAGTNVLTF. For the CDR3, the DNA is TGTGCCAGCAGCTTGGGGCCCGCTGGGACCAACGTCCTGACTTTC.

This clonotype was counted ten times or more. The chain has TRBV7-6 and TRBJ2-3, with D perhaps matching TRBD2 (5 bases). The CDR3 has 14 residues. Germline CDR1 reads SGHVS; CDR2 reads FNYEAQ. The V gene lost 5 bases and the J gene lost 2 bases, with 11 bases spanning the gap. CDR3 residues: CASSPGLITDTQYF. The CDR3 nucleotides read TGTGCCAGCAGCCCCGGACTGATCACAGATACGCAGTATTTT.

This chain connects TRBV12-3 or TRBV12-4 to TRBJ2-7; D is tentatively TRBD1 or TRBD2 (5 bases each). Trimming took 6 bases from V and 11 from J, leaving 11 bases between them. The CDR3 has 10 amino acids. The CDR3 DNA follows: TGTGCCAGCAGGGGGGAGAGGGAGTACTTC. Translating it yields CASRGEREYF.

This CDR3 is CASIGGGPTEAFF. The CDR3 DNA reads as TGTGCCAGTATAGGGGGGGGGCCCACTGAAGCTTTCTTT. This chain links TRBV19 with TRBJ1-1; perhaps TRBD1 as D (6 bases). Looked up from germline, CDR1 is LNHDA and CDR2 is SQIVND (reference sequence). The CDR3 runs 13 residues. V was shortened by 7 bases and J by 4 bases, with 13 bases between the two germline ends.

V usage is TRBV28 and J usage is TRBJ1-3, with D unresolved. Germline V gene lookup returns CDR1 MDHEN and CDR2 SYDVKM. The length of the CDR3 is 15 residues. The V and J ends lost 6 bases and 0 bases respectively, with 12 bases between them. The CDR3 coding sequence is TGTGCCAGCAGCCCCAAGGGAGGCTCTGGAAACACCATATATTTT. Protein: CASSPKGGSGNTIYF.

This clonotype has just a few counts. This chain links TRBV27 with TRBJ2-1, with 8 bases aligning to TRBD2. This CDR3 contains 14 residues. Germline loops: CDR1 MNHEY, CDR2 SMNVEV (reference sequence). The V segment lost 7 bases and the J segment 9 bases; nucleotides outside the gene matches: 11. This chain's CDR3 is CASTFGGGLGEQFF. In DNA, the CDR3 is TGTGCCAGCACCTTCGGGGGGGGCCTGGGTGAGCAGTTCTTC.

This clonotype was seen a handful of times. V is TRBV5-6 and J is TRBJ2-5; a weak D match, TRBD2 (6 bases). V was clipped by 5 bases and J by 5 bases, with 13 bases between them. From germline, CDR1 is SGHDT and CDR2 YYEEEE. The CDR3 spans 13 residues. CDR3 coding DNA: TGTGCCAGCAGACACGGGGGTCGGGAGACCCAGTACTTC. Translating gives CASRHGGRETQYF.

The chain recombines TRBV4-1 with TRBJ2-5; D possibly uses TRBD1 or TRBD2 (6 bases each). V was pared by 1 base and J by 5 bases, with 14 bases between. There are 15 residues in the CDR3. Germline V gives CDR1 MGHRA, CDR2 YSYEKL. The DNA of the CDR3 is TGCGCCAGCAGCCAAGTAACAGGGACTGGGGAGACCCAGTACTTC. Its protein is CASSQVTGTGETQYF.

Here the CDR3 DNA reads TGTGCCAGCAGCCTCGGACAGGGAAGGGGTATAAGCTATGGCTACACCTTC. This sequence encodes CASSLGQGRGISYGYTF. The chain recombines TRBV7-2 with TRBJ1-2; 8 nucleotides match TRBD1. The germline V gene has CDR1 SGHTA and CDR2 FQGNSA. V shed 5 bases, J shed 4 bases, and the junction held 15 bases outside the gene matches. The CDR3 contains 17 residues.

This clonotype was detected only a few times. V gene TRBV27 combines with J gene TRBJ2-5, with D unresolved. CDR3 length equals 14 residues. V was pared by 2 bases and J by 0 bases, with 7 bases between. The germline V gene encodes CDR1 MNHEY and CDR2 SMNVEV (reference sequence). CDR3 loop: CASSLAMYQETQYF. CDR3 in DNA: TGTGCCAGCAGTTTAGCGATGTACCAAGAGACCCAGTACTTC.

This clonotype has a handful of counts. The chain links TRBV29-1 to TRBJ1-1; D not resolved. In germline, CDR1 is SQVTM, CDR2 ANQGSEA. The ends were cut back, 7 bases at V and 1 base at J, with 10 bases in the middle. The CDR3 has 12 residues. The CDR3: CSGLGENTEAFF. The CDR3 DNA follows: TGCAGCGGTTTAGGCGAGAACACTGAAGCTTTCTTT.

As concerns this clonotype: At one end, the junction sequence differs from germline, possibly due to a read error. This chain connects TRBV7-9 to TRBJ1-1, with 8 positions matching TRBD1. This CDR3 comprises 16 residues. Germline-derived CDR1 and CDR2 are SEHNR and FQNEAQ (reference sequence). The CDR3 DNA follows: TGTGCCAACAGCTTCTATCAGGACAGGGTGAACACTGAAGCTTTCTTT. Amino acids: CANSFYQDRVNTEAFF.

As concerns this clonotype: A much larger clonotype is one base distant, so this may be a read error. The genes are TRBV12-3 or TRBV12-4 and TRBJ2-2; the D call may be TRBD1 or TRBD2 (5 bases each). The CDR3 has 17 amino acids. The CDR3 reads CASSLPSDKPNTGEPFF. The CDR3 nucleotides are TGTGCCAGCAGTCTCCCTTCGGACAAACCGAACACCGGGGAGCCGTTTTTT.

The rearrangement links TRBV7-8 to TRBJ1-2; D ambiguous. Germline values: CDR1 SGHVS, CDR2 FQNEAQ. The V end was cut by 1 base, the J end by 8 bases, with 11 bases between. The CDR3 extends over 13 amino acids. The CDR3 DNA reads TGTGCCAGCAGCTTAGGGCGGTCCGGGGGCTACACCTTC. Translation: CASSLGRSGGYTF.

This clonotype turned up a few times. The chain couples TRBV7-9 to TRBJ1-3; maybe TRBD1 (5 bases). Trimming removed 10 bases at V and 4 bases at J, with 11 bases between. Germline CDR1 reads SEHNR; CDR2 reads FQNEAQ (reference sequence). CDR3 length equals 12 residues. The CDR3 DNA reads TGTGCCACCTCGCGGGGCGGAAACACCATATATTTT. It translates to CATSRGGNTIYF.

This clonotype was recorded at least ten times. The chain links TRBV7-6 to TRBJ2-4; TRBD1 matches 7 bases. After removal of 4 bases from V and 14 bases from J, the junction contained 8 bases not matched to a gene. Germline V CDR1 and CDR2: SGHVS, FNYEAQ. This CDR3 region has 12 residues. CDR3 sequence: CASSSPSTGEYF. In DNA, the CDR3 is TGTGCCAGCAGCTCCCCGAGTACAGGGGAGTACTTC.

This clonotype has more than one count but fewer than ten. The genes are TRBV7-9 and TRBJ2-2, with no clear D. The germline V gene has CDR1 SEHNR and CDR2 FQNEAQ (reference sequence). The CDR3 is made up of 15 amino acids. V lost 5 bases and J 5 bases, leaving 15 bases between the germline ends. The CDR3 region is CASSLGLPRTGELFF. DNA for the CDR3: TGTGCCAGCAGCCTTGGGCTACCTAGAACCGGGGAGCTGTTTTTT.

As concerns this clonotype: This may come from a read error, since a much larger clone is one base off. The chain employs TRBV12-3 or TRBV12-4 and TRBJ1-1, with D possibly matching TRBD1 (5 bases). The CDR3 runs to 13 residues. The CDR3 reads CVSSLTVATEAFF. CDR3 nucleotide sequence: TGTGTCAGCAGTTTGACAGTGGCTACTGAAGCTTTCTTT.

This clonotype turned up a few times. V usage is TRBV4-3 and J usage is TRBJ1-1; D remains ambiguous. The CDR3 loop spans 14 amino acids. In germline, CDR1 is LGHNA, CDR2 YSLEER. Trimming cost V 4 bases and J 4 bases, with 13 bases left between them. CDR3 residues: CASSPALGITEAFF. For the CDR3, the DNA is TGCGCCAGCAGCCCCGCGCTGGGAATCACTGAAGCTTTCTTT.

This clonotype has a handful of counts. The junction and the germline gene differ at one end; a read error may be behind it. V and J are TRBV7-6 and TRBJ1-1; 9 nucleotides agree with TRBD1. Germline values: CDR1 SGHVS, CDR2 FNYEAQ. CDR3 length: 16 amino acids. The CDR3, as DNA: TGTGCTAGCAGCTCCTTGACAGGGGGGTTGAACACTGAAGCTTTCTTT. Its translation is CASSSLTGGLNTEAFF. Together with reference TRBV7-6 and TRBJ1-1, the CDR3 gives the full variable domain: GAGVSQSPRYKVTKRGQDVALRCDPISGHVSLYWYRQALGQGPEFLTYFNYEAQQDKSGLPNDRFSAERPEGSISTLTIQRTEQRDSAMYRCASSSLTGGLNTEAFFGQGTRLTVV.

The chain recombines TRBV6-1 with TRBJ1-1; D is unresolved. Germline V gene lookup returns CDR1 MNHNS and CDR2 SASEGT. The CDR3 loop spans 8 amino acids. Deletions cut 10 bases from V and 4 bases from J, with 1 base between. CDR3 DNA sequence: TGTGCCACCACTGAAGCTTTCTTT. Residues: CATTEAFF.

The chain links TRBV19 to TRBJ1-3, with D perhaps matching TRBD1 (6 bases). The V and J ends lost 9 bases and 2 bases respectively, with 11 bases between them. CDR1 is LNHDA, CDR2 SQIVND, per germline (reference sequence). CDR3 size: 13 residues. CDR3 loop: CASIQGPGNTIYF. CDR3 nucleotides: TGTGCCAGCATACAGGGTCCTGGAAACACCATATATTTT.

This chain connects TRBV4-1 to TRBJ1-6; D is perhaps TRBD1 (5 bases). The length of the CDR3 is 17 residues. Germline V gene lookup returns CDR1 MGHRA and CDR2 YSYEKL. V lost 0 bases and J 10 bases, leaving 19 bases between the germline ends. The CDR3 region has the DNA TGCGCCAGCAGCCAAGATTTCGATGGGACTTACCAATCACCCCTCCACTTT. It is translated as CASSQDFDGTYQSPLHF.

J is TRBJ2-2 and V is TRBV4-2, with 10 nucleotides matching TRBD2. V lost 2 bases and J lost 5; bases outside the gene matches: 11. The germline gives CDR1 LGHNA, CDR2 YNFKEQ. This CDR3 has 18 residues. The DNA of the CDR3 is TGTGCCAGCAGCCAACCAGGGGGGATAGCGGGGGGAACCGGGGAGCTGTTTTTT. Amino acid sequence: CASSQPGGIAGGTGELFF.

This clonotype was observed once. An end of the junction does not agree with germline; a read error may underlie this. V is TRBV12-3 or TRBV12-4 and J is TRBJ2-1, with D tentatively TRBD1 (5 bases). The CDR3 runs 14 residues. CDR3 DNA sequence: TGTGCCAACAGTCGGGCAGGGCTTGCGGATGAGCAGTTCTTC. It yields the protein CANSRAGLADEQFF.

This clonotype has a single count. The CDR3 here is CASSAGTATQETQYF. CDR3 sequence (DNA): TGTGCCAGCAGTGCCGGGACAGCAACCCAAGAGACCCAGTACTTC. The chain couples TRBV25-1 to TRBJ2-5, with TRBD1 matching 7 bases. The CDR3 is made up of 15 amino acids. V lost 4 bases and J lost 1; bases outside the gene matches: 6. CDR1 is MGHDK, CDR2 SYGVNS, per germline.